Listed below are T cell receptor beta chains from one sample, sequenced in a study of cytomegalovirus exposure and HLA in healthy donors. Some clones are missing from TCRdb's copy, which holds only in-frame ones; the method was immunoSEQ multiplex PCR. The profile shows around 130,000 clones, around 75% of them singletons. The sample comprised PBMCs. These receptors all stem from a man aged 25-40 years in good health and CMV-seronegative. Each CDR3 is given with its conserved first and last residue. D genes are given only for firm matches. Not all rows give a size; the values are once, few, many and, for expanded clones, a class.

NA,TRBV18,15,TRBJ2-1,NA,CASSPGWQGYNEQFF,TGTGCCAGCTCACCAGGTTGGCAGGGGTACAATGAGCAGTTCTTC
NA,TRBV5-1,17,TRBJ1-6,NA,CASSPTSGDSYNSPLHF,TGCGCCAGCAGCCCCACCTCAGGGGACTCCTATAATTCACCCCTCCACTTT
NA,TRBV9,16,TRBJ2-1,NA,CASSPVGGRSYNEQFF,TGTGCCAGCAGCCCCGTAGGGGGACGCTCCTACAATGAGCAGTTCTTC
NA,TRBV5-1,13,TRBJ2-7,TRBD2,CASSLIAGAEQYF,TGCGCCAGCAGCTTGATAGCGGGAGCCGAGCAGTACTTC
NA,TRBV13,14,TRBJ1-4,TRBD1,CASSLGTGDEKLFF,TGTGCCAGCAGCCTCGGGACAGGGGATGAAAAACTGTTTTTT
NA,TRBV5-1,14,TRBJ2-5,NA,CASSTGLGGETQYF,TGCGCCAGCAGCACAGGGCTGGGGGGGGAGACCCAGTACTTC
NA,TRBV30,14,TRBJ2-5,NA,CAWSVRGAQETQYF,TGTGCCTGGAGTGTCCGCGGGGCCCAAGAGACCCAGTACTTC
few,TRBV7-9,14,TRBJ2-1,TRBD2,CASSQLAGHNEQFF,TGTGCCAGCAGCCAACTAGCGGGCCACAATGAGCAGTTCTTC
NA,TRBV19,14,TRBJ1-2,TRBD1,CASIGTGDYYGYTF,TGTGCCAGTATTGGGACAGGGGACTACTATGGCTACACCTTC
NA,TRBV10-1,19,TRBJ1-5,NA,CASSDYRSLGIYSNQPQHF,TGCGCCAGCAGCGATTACAGGTCCCTAGGCATTTATAGCAATCAGCCCCAGCATTTT
NA,TRBV7-9,14,TRBJ2-7,TRBD2,CASSLGGGLSEQYF,TGTGCCAGCAGCTTGGGGGGAGGGCTTTCCGAGCAGTACTTC
NA,TRBV7-2,14,TRBJ1-2,TRBD1,CASTFDRAGYGYTF,TGTGCCAGCACTTTCGACAGGGCTGGGTATGGCTACACCTTC
NA,TRBV6-5,13,TRBJ2-1,NA,CASSYSYSQAKFF,TGTGCCAGCAGTTACTCCTACAGTCAGGCCAAGTTCTTC
few,TRBV25-1,17,TRBJ1-6,NA,CASSDGSGAGVNSPLHF,TGTGCCAGCAGTGATGGCTCCGGCGCAGGGGTCAATTCCCCCCTCCACTTT
NA,TRBV6-4,15,TRBJ2-3,TRBD2,CASSDTSGGTDTQYF,TGTGCCAGCAGTGACACTAGCGGGGGCACAGATACGCAGTATTTT
NA,TRBV11-2,15,TRBJ2-3,NA,CASSLDVVGTDTQYF,TGTGCCAGCAGCTTAGACGTCGTCGGCACAGATACGCAGTATTTT
NA,TRBV29-1,14,TRBJ2-1,NA,CSVETDTIYNEQFF,TGCAGCGTTGAGACGGACACCATTTACAATGAGCAGTTCTTC
NA,TRBV7-3,15,TRBJ2-1,NA,CASSLTREAYNEQFF,TGTGCCAGCAGCCTAACCCGGGAAGCCTACAATGAGCAGTTCTTC
NA,TRBV28,12,TRBJ2-7,NA,CASRVTGYEQYF,TGTGCCAGCAGGGTTACAGGCTACGAGCAGTACTTC
NA,TRBV4-3,14,TRBJ2-7,TRBD1,CASSPGQGRYEQYF,TGCGCCAGCAGCCCAGGACAGGGCCGGTACGAGCAGTACTTC
NA,TRBV5-6,13,TRBJ1-1,NA,CASSSYNRDEAFF,TGTGCCAGCAGCTCGTACAACAGGGATGAAGCTTTCTTT
few,TRBV19,13,TRBJ2-5,TRBD1,CASSYRGRETQYF,TGTGCCAGTAGCTACAGGGGCAGGGAGACCCAGTACTTC
NA,TRBV6-5,11,TRBJ1-1,NA,CASRTQGTAFF,TGTGCCAGCAGGACGCAGGGTACGGCTTTCTTT
NA,TRBV18,13,TRBJ2-2,NA,CASSPTRSGELFF,TGTGCCAGCTCACCAACTAGGTCCGGGGAGCTGTTTTTT
NA,TRBV29-1,15,TRBJ2-1,NA,CSVTTGLSSYNEQFF,TGCAGCGTCACAACAGGGTTAAGCTCCTACAATGAGCAGTTCTTC
NA,TRBV6-5,11,TRBJ1-1,NA,CASREGLEAFF,TGTGCCAGCAGGGAGGGATTGGAGGCTTTCTTT
NA,TRBV29-1,12,TRBJ2-7,NA,CSVGVNRAEQYF,TGCAGCGTTGGAGTTAACAGGGCGGAGCAGTACTTC
NA,TRBV2,15,TRBJ2-4,NA,CASSEGPGRVDIQYF,TGTGCCAGCAGTGAGGGTCCGGGCAGGGTGGACATTCAGTACTTC
NA,TRBV7-2,14,TRBJ1-4,NA,CASSLASSGGKLFF,TGTGCCAGCAGCTTAGCGTCCAGCGGAGGAAAACTGTTTTTT
NA,TRBV30,13,TRBJ2-7,NA,CAWTVAGRYEQYF,TGTGCCTGGACGGTGGCGGGTAGGTACGAGCAGTACTTC
NA,TRBV30,15,TRBJ2-5,TRBD2,CAATVSGGRQETQYF,TGTGCCGCAACCGTTAGCGGGGGTCGACAAGAGACCCAGTACTTC
NA,TRBV5-1,14,TRBJ1-4,NA,CASSLQGTNEKLFF,TGCGCCAGCAGCTTGCAGGGAACTAATGAAAAACTGTTTTTT
NA,TRBV20-1,11,TRBJ1-1,NA,CSANYRVEAFF,TGCAGTGCTAACTACAGGGTTGAAGCTTTCTTT
NA,TRBV6-1,13,TRBJ2-3,TRBD1,CASTGQLTDTQYF,TGTGCCAGTACGGGACAGCTCACAGATACGCAGTATTTT
NA,TRBV7-9,14,TRBJ2-1,NA,CASSFGGANNEQFF,TGTGCCAGCAGCTTCGGCGGGGCCAACAATGAGCAGTTCTTC
NA,TRBV4-3,17,TRBJ2-7,NA,CASSQGVLAPSSYEQYF,TGCGCCAGCAGCCAAGGAGTTCTAGCTCCCAGCTCCTACGAGCAGTACTTC
NA,TRBV27,11,TRBJ2-7,NA,CAGSTGAEQYF,TGTGCCGGCAGCACAGGAGCCGAGCAGTACTTC
NA,TRBV6-6,15,TRBJ1-6,TRBD1,CASSYDRANNSPLHF,TGTGCCAGCAGTTACGACAGGGCTAACAATTCACCCCTCCACTTT
NA,TRBV6-1,15,TRBJ1-6,NA,CASRISTGHNSPLHF,TGTGCCAGCAGAATTTCGACAGGTCATAATTCACCCCTCCACTTT
NA,TRBV4-2,15,TRBJ1-5,NA,CASSQDQGLTWPQHF,TGTGCCAGCAGCCAAGATCAGGGTTTAACGTGGCCCCAGCATTTT
NA,TRBV13,15,TRBJ2-7,TRBD2,CASSPRGAPIYEQYF,TGTGCCAGCAGCCCGCGGGGGGCCCCCATCTACGAGCAGTACTTC
NA,TRBV5-1,13,TRBJ1-2,NA,CASRNGQKFGYTF,TGCGCCAGCAGAAATGGACAGAAGTTTGGCTACACCTTC